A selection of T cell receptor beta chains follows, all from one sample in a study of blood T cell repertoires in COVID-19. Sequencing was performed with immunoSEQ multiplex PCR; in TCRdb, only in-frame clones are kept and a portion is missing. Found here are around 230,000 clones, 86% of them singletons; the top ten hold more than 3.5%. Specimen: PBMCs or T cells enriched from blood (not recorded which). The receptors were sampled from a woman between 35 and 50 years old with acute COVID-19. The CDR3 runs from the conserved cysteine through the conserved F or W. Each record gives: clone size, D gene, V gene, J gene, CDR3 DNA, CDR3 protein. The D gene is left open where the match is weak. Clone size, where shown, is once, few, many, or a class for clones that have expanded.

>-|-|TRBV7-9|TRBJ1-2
TGTGCCAGCAGCTTAGAGGCGACTTGGAGCTACACCTTC
CASSLEATWSYTF
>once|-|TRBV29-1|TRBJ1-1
TGCAGCGTTGCCCCGGGGACTGAAGCTTTCTTT
CSVAPGTEAFF
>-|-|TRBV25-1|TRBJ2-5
TGTGCCAGCAGTGAATGGGACATTGCCCGAGAGACCCAGTACTTC
CASSEWDIARETQYF
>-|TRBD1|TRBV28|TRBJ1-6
TGTGCCAGCAGTTTATACCTGACCTCGACAGGGGATAATTCACCCCTCCACTTT
CASSLYLTSTGDNSPLHF
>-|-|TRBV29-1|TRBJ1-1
TGCAGCGTTCGGTCGAGCACTGAAGCTTTCTTT
CSVRSSTEAFF
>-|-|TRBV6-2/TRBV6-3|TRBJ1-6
TGTGCCAGCAGTTACAGGGGCTCCTATAATTCACCCCTCCACTTT
CASSYRGSYNSPLHF
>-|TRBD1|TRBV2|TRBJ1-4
TGTGCCAGCAGTCCGGACAGGGGGCTGTTTTTT
CASSPDRGLFF
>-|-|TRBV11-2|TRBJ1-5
TGTGCCAGCAGCTTAGGACAGAGCAATCAGCCCCAGCATTTT
CASSLGQSNQPQHF
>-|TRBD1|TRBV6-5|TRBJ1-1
TGTGCCAGCAGGGCCCATGGGACAGCCGGCGGAGCTTTCTTT
CASRAHGTAGGAFF
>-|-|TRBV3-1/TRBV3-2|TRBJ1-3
TGTGCCAGCAGCCAAGACTTGCGTCTCTCTGGAAACACCATATATTTT
CASSQDLRLSGNTIYF
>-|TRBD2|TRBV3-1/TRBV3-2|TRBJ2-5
TGTGCCAGCAGCCAAGGACTAGCACCCGGGGGGACCCAGTACTTC
CASSQGLAPGGTQYF
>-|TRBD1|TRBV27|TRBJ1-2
TGTGCCAGCAGTCCCAGGACAGGGCATGGCTACACCTTC
CASSPRTGHGYTF
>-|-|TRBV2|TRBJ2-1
TGTGCCAGCAGCGGAACGGCTAGCCCCAGTGAGCAGTTCTTC
CASSGTASPSEQFF
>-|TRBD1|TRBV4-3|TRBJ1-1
TGCGCCAGCAGCCTAAACAGGGGGATGAACACTGAAGCTTTCTTT
CASSLNRGMNTEAFF
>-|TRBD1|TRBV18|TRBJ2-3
TGTGCCAGCTCCGGGACAGGAGGGACAGATACGCAGTATTTT
CASSGTGGTDTQYF
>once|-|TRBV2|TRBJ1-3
TGTGCCAGCAAACAGTCTGGAAACACCATATATTTT
CASKQSGNTIYF
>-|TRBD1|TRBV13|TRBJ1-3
TGTGCCAGCAGCTCGCGGGACCCCCCTAAGGGACAGGAAAACACCATATATTTT
CASSSRDPPKGQENTIYF
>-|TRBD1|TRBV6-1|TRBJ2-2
TGTGCCAGCAGCTGGGGGACAGGGGGCGGGGAGCTGTTTTTT
CASSWGTGGGELFF
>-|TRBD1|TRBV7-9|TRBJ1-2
TGTGCCAGCAGCCCCAGTTCAGGGGGCGGTGGCTACACCTTC
CASSPSSGGGGYTF
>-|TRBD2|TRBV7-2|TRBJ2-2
TGTGCCAGCAGCTTAGGGGGACTAGCGGGGGCCGCGAACACCGGGGAGCTGTTTTTT
CASSLGGLAGAANTGELFF
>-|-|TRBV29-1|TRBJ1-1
TGCAGCGTTCAGGTGCCGAACACTGAAGCTTTCTTT
CSVQVPNTEAFF
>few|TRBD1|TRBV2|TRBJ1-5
TGTGCCAGCAAAGAACGGACAGGGCGTGATCAGCCCCAGCATTTT
CASKERTGRDQPQHF
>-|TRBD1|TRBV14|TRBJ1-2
TGTGCCAGCAGCCAAGGTGACGGGACAGGAGTAGGGGACCCCTATGGCTACACCTTC
CASSQGDGTGVGDPYGYTF
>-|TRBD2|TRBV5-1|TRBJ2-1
TGCGCCAGCAGCTTGGAAGGGACTAGTGGCGAGCAGTTCTTC
CASSLEGTSGEQFF
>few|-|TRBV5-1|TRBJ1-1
TGCGCCAGCAAGGGGTTTGAGGAAGCTTTCTTT
CASKGFEEAFF
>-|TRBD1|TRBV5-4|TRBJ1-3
TGTGCCAGCAGCCAGACAGGGGGCCAAGGTGGAAACACCATATATTTT
CASSQTGGQGGNTIYF
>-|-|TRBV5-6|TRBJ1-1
TGTGCCAGCAGCCTGGGGGCAGTGAACACTGAAGCTTTCTTT
CASSLGAVNTEAFF
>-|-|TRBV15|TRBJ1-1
TGTGCCACCAGCAGAGACCCACTTATGAACACTGAAGCTTTCTTT
CATSRDPLMNTEAFF
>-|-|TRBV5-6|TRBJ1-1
TGTGCCAGCAGCTTAGGACAGCCGAACACTGAAGCTTTCTTT
CASSLGQPNTEAFF
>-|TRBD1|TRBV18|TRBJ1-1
TGTGCCAGCTCACAAACCGGGACAGGGAGTCTAGTCACTGAAGCTTTCTTT
CASSQTGTGSLVTEAFF
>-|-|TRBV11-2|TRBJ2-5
TGTGCCAGCAGTCCCGGGACACACAGGCAAGAGACCCAGTACTTC
CASSPGTHRQETQYF
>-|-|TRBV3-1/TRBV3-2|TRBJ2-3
TGTGCCAGCAGCCAACGGAGGGCTGGGGCAGCAGATACGCAGTATTTT
CASSQRRAGAADTQYF
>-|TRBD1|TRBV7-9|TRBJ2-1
TGTGCCAGCAGCTTAGTAGGCAGGGGGAAACACAATGAGCAGTTCTTC
CASSLVGRGKHNEQFF
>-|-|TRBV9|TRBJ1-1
TGTGCCAGCAGCGCGGGATCAGGTGCGGGAGCTTTCTTT
CASSAGSGAGAFF
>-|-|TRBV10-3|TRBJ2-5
TGTGCCATCAGTGAGACTGAGAGAGAGACCCAGTACTTC
CAISETERETQYF
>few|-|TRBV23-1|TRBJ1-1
TGCGCCAGCAGTCAATTGCCAGGGGACACTGAAGCTTTCTTT
CASSQLPGDTEAFF
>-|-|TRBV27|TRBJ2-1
TGTGCCAGCAGTTTATTGATATTCGGGGCGGGGTACAATGAGCAGTTCTTC
CASSLLIFGAGYNEQFF
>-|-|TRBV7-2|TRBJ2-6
TGTGCCAGCAGCTTTGAAGCGGCGGTCTCTGGGGCCAACGTCCTGACTTTC
CASSFEAAVSGANVLTF
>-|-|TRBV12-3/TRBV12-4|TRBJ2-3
TGTGCCAGCAGCCGGAGAGCCGATACGCAGTATTTT
CASSRRADTQYF
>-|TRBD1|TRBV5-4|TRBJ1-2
TGTGCCAGCAGCACAGGGACAGCCAACCTTAACTATGGCTACACCTTC
CASSTGTANLNYGYTF
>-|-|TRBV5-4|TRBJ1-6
TGTGCCAGCAGCAAATGGAGGGGACGGGAAATCCGTGACTCACCCCTCCACTTT
CASSKWRGREIRDSPLHF
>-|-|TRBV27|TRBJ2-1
TGTGCCAGCAGTATACAGGGTAGGGATGAGCAGTTCTTC
CASSIQGRDEQFF
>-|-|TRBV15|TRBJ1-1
TGTGCCACCAGCCGGGGAAACACTGAAGCTTTCTTT
CATSRGNTEAFF
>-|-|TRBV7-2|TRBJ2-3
TGTGCCAGCAGCTTAGCCGTTAGCACAGATACGCAGTATTTT
CASSLAVSTDTQYF
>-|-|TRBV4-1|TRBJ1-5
TGCGCCAGCAGCCCGGGCGGGACGGACTACTATCAGCCCCAGCATTTT
CASSPGGTDYYQPQHF
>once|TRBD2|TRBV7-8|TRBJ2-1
TGTGCCAGCAGCTTACGGGGACTAGCAGTTCATGAGCAGTTCTTC
CASSLRGLAVHEQFF
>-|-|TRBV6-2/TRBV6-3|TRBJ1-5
TGTGCCAGCAGTTACAGTTCGCCATTCGGTGGCAATCAGCCCCAGCATTTT
CASSYSSPFGGNQPQHF
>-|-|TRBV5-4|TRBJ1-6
TGTGCCAGCAGCTTTGCCCCGAGCTCCTATAATTCACCCCTCCACTTT
CASSFAPSSYNSPLHF
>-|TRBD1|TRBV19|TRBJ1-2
TGTGCCAGTAGTACCCCGGACAGGGGCTATGGCTACACCTTC
CASSTPDRGYGYTF
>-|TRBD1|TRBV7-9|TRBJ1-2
TGTGCCAGCAGCTCCGGCCGGACAGGGTATTCTTATGGCTACACCTTC
CASSSGRTGYSYGYTF
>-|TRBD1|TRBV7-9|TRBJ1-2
TGTGCCAGCAGCCATGGACAGGGTTTCATAGATGGCTACACCTTC
CASSHGQGFIDGYTF
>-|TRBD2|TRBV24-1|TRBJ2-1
TGTGCCACCAGTGATGCGGGACTAGCGGGGATGGATGAGCAGTTCTTC
CATSDAGLAGMDEQFF
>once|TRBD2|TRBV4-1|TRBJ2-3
TGCGCCAGCAGCCAAGATGGGACTAGCGGGGTCACAGATACGCAGTATTTT
CASSQDGTSGVTDTQYF
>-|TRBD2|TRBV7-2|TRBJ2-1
TGTGCCAGCAGTCCCCGGGTAGCGGGGGAGCGCGAGCAGTTCTTC
CASSPRVAGEREQFF
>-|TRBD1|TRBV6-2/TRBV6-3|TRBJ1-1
TGTGCCAGCAGTTACCCTGGGACAGGTCGGCCAGCTTTCTTT
CASSYPGTGRPAFF
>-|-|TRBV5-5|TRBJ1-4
TGTGCCAGCAGCTTGCAGGCGGCAGGGGTAGGGGCTAATGAAAAACTGTTTTTT
CASSLQAAGVGANEKLFF
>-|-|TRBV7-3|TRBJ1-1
TGTGCCAGCAGCTTGTCGGGGGGGTACACTGAAGCTTTCTTT
CASSLSGGYTEAFF
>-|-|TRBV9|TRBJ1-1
TGTGCCAGCAGCTCGGGGGGTGCGGCGAACACTGAAGCTTTCTTT
CASSSGGAANTEAFF
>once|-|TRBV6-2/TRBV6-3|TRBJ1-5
TGTGCCAGCAGTCTACAGTCGCAGCCCCAGCATTTT
CASSLQSQPQHF